This T cell receptor beta chain was recorded in a study of memory CD4+ T cells and cytomegalovirus serostatus. Turning to the study itself: Healthy Belgian adult donors included roughly ten CMV-positive and fewer than 25 CMV-negative people.

Findings of the study overall: CD4+ memory repertoires contained about 40% of the roughly 160 reported CMV TCRbeta sequences.

Comment on this clone: Its antigen is unknown.

V dropped 5 bases and J dropped 7; count of bases not matched to a gene: 5. The CDR3 covers 13 residues. Germline V gene sequence: CDR1 SGHVS, CDR2 FQNEAQ. In the source study's methods: After removing out-of-frame reads, 2 million to 2.5 million distinct TCRbeta sequences remained. Sequencing was performed with immunoSEQ multiplex PCR; in TCRdb, only in-frame clones are kept and a portion is missing. Clonal size and the V and J genes are those of that table, whereas D and trimming came from the DNA. Of tens of thousands of clones listed, 76% were seen once; the top ten hold 5% to 7.5%. Single viable CD3+CD4+CD8-CD45RO+ cells were sorted as the memory CD4+ T cells. CMV serostatus came from serum IgG against pp150, pp28, p38, p52.

The specimen sequenced was memory CD4+ T cells from blood. The source of this sequence is an adult in good health and CMV-seronegative. This chain connects TRBV7-8 to TRBJ1-5; 7 positions match TRBD1. CDR3: CASSIRTGQPQHF. The CDR3 nucleotides are TGTGCCAGCAGCATAAGGACAGGCCAGCCCCAGCATTTT.